This T cell receptor beta chain was captured by sequencing in a study of T-cell memory formation after mild COVID-19 (dated by TCRdb to about 2021). About the full investigation: TCR sequence clusters from the two donors were found to be largely donor specific. In a couple of donors, T-cell clones that expanded and contracted after mild COVID-19 were followed by sequencing TCRalpha and TCRbeta repertoires longitudinally. The cohort comprised two young, previously healthy adult volunteers, one female and one male.

Ficoll-Paque density gradient centrifugation was the method used to isolate PBMCs. Ten or more counts support this clonotype. Its antigen remains undetermined. Per-base qualities were not stored, and no clone one base away is much larger. This sample was sequenced with an Illumina NovaSeq 6000. TCRalpha and TCRbeta cDNA libraries were built by 5'RACE with constant-segment primers, adding sample barcodes and unique molecular identifiers. RNA was extracted from every sample with Trizol reagent. Amplification of the libraries took two PCR steps, and the second step added a second sample barcode plus Illumina TruSeq adapters. Sequencing of the libraries was done on an Illumina NovaSeq, producing 2 x 150 bp paired-end reads. Per the authors' processing: With migec v1.2.7, reads were demultiplexed and then collapsed into UMI-guided consensus sequences. With mixcr v2.1.11, UMI consensuses were aligned to TRA and TRB V and J templates and assembled into clonotypes. A clonotype was counted as expanded or contracted only if both edgeR and NoisET called the change significant, with noise models trained on biological replicates. For edgeR calls, the cutoffs were a false discovery rate-adjusted p below 0.01 and a log2 fold-change threshold of 1. PCA with hierarchical clustering of max-normalized trajectories of the 1000 most abundant clonotypes was used as exploratory dynamics analysis. Each responding clone was given a CD4 or CD8 phenotype based on the CD4+ and CD8+ repertoires, which had been sequenced separately. The raw public reads went through TCRdb reprocessing: fastp at Q25, MiXCR clone calling, in-frame beta chains kept. Every CDR3 protein is listed once, alongside the most common genes and DNA of its rows. The V and J calls were not made by the authors but by TCRdb's processing. This sample holds about 6,100 distinct CDR3 sequences; more than 15% were observed only once. Together, the top ten hold roughly three fifths of the sample.

The investigation overall reported the following: Only a couple of mild cases were covered in the study, and larger cohorts including severe cases with pre-infection samples were considered necessary. Clones that contracted from day 15 to 85 showed balanced CD4/CD8 phenotypes, whereas a second wave of clones that expanded from day 15 to 37 leaned towards CD4+. Contracting CD4+ clones appeared mostly in the CM and EM memory subsets, whereas CD8+ clones were enriched in EMRA. Some responding clones were detected in pre-infection memory, suggesting pre-existing cross-reactive memory T cells joined the SARS-CoV-2 response. Whether the second-wave clones peaking on day 37 were SARS-CoV-2 specific was not confirmed.

Reading from cysteine to phenylalanine, the CDR3 counts 16 amino acids. Only the CDR3 portion is preserved as DNA: 48 bases, with reading frame beginning at the first base. Germline trimming amounts to 3 bases on V and 5 bases on J, with 11 as the count of junction bases outside the gene matches. The chain uses TRBV12-3 or TRBV12-4 and TRBJ2-7, with 9 central nucleotides matching TRBD1. The sequencing input was PBMCs or a T cell subset sorted from them (not recorded which). The clonotype was recovered from an adult woman who had mild COVID-19 (a few samples of this study predate the infection). The sample titles of this study are shuffled in the database, so cell type and time point are left out; the donor was told from shared clones. The CDR3 here reads CASSFYRGPTGDEQYF. The DNA sequence is given as TGTGCCAGCAGTTTCTACAGGGGGCCGACGGGGGACGAGCAGTACTTC.